These T cell receptor beta chains were read from a single sample in a study of shared T cell receptors in the human thymus. Clones were read by immunoSEQ multiplex PCR, and TCRdb kept only the in-frame ones, dropping some. There are almost 550,000 clones in the sample; around three quarters occur only once, and 0.013% lies in the top ten. This sample also belongs to another study, concerning human thymus T cells.

The specimen sequenced was thymocytes. The receptor source for this set is a boy under two years old with a congenital heart defect. CDR3s leave out the opening cysteine and the closing phenylalanine or tryptophan.

>TRBV7-2
ASSLGRASYEQY
>TRBV30
AWSAPDRDTEAF
>TRBV10-3
AISEKAGGVAEAF
>TRBV11-2
ASSPKQRGNYEQY
>TRBV5-1
ASSLDWDREDTQY
>TRBV4-3
ASSQAPGRLAGDVEQY
>TRBV29-1
SVEDYLTYNEQF
>TRBV27
ASSLSQSGSGPDTQY
>TRBV15
ATSRDQIPGQGYEQY
>TRBV10-1
ASSERQGNTGELF
>TRBV9
ASSVGAGGSETQY
>TRBV19
ASIGGRPNQPQH
>TRBV29-1
SALTGTESYEQY
>TRBV30
AWSVKGDRGTTEAF
>TRBV14
ASSQKGTGDGYT
>TRBV6-5
ASSRYRGQETQY
>TRBV2
ASSAPAGALQETQY
>TRBV11-3
ASSRPGRDRSNQPQH
>TRBV5-1
ASSPGTGGQF
>TRBV7-9
ASSLRLAGRETQY
>TRBV6-5
ASSRQGNYGYT
>TRBV18
ASSPTDRDREQY